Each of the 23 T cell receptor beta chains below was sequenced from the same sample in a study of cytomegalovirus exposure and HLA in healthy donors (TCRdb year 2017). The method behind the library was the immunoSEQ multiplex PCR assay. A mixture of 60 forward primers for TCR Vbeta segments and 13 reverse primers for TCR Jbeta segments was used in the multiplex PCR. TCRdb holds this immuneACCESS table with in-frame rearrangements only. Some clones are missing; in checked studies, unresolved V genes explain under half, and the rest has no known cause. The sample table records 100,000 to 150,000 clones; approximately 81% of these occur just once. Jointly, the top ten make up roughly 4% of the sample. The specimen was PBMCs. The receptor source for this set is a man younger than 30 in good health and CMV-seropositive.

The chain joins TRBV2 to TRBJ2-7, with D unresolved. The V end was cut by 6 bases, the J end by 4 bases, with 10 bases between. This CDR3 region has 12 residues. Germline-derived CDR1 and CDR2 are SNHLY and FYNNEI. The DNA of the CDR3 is TGTGCCAGCAGCATTACGACTTACGAGCAGTACTTC. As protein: CASSITTYEQYF.

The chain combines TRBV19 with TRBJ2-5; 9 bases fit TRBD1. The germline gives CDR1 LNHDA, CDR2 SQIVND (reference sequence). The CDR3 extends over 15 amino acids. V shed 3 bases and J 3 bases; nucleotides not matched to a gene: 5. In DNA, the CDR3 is TGTGCCAGTAGTATCCCGGGACAGGGTGAAGAGACCCAGTACTTC. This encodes CASSIPGQGEETQYF.

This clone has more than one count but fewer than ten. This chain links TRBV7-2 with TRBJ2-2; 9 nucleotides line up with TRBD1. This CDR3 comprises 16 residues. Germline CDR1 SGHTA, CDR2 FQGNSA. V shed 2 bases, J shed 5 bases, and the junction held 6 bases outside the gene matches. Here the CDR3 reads CASSLSRGQGTGELFF. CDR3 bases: TGTGCCAGCAGCTTATCCCGCGGACAGGGGACCGGGGAGCTGTTTTTT.

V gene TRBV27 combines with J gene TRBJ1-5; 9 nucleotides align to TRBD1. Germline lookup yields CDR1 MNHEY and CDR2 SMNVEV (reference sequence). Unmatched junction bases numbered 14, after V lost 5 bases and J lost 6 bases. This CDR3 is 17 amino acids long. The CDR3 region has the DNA TGTGCCAGCAGTGCTCACCCCACAGGGGGCTGGGTTCAGCCCCAGCATTTT. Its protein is CASSAHPTGGWVQPQHF.

CDR3 bases: TGTGCCAGCAGCAATTGGAGCCCCTCCTACGAGCAGTACTTC. Amino acids: CASSNWSPSYEQYF. The chain joins TRBV7-8 to TRBJ2-7, with D uncertain. Germline V gives CDR1 SGHVS, CDR2 FQNEAQ. Deletions cut 5 bases from V and 0 bases from J, with 11 bases between. This CDR3 has 14 amino acids. The variable domain in full, with the rest retrieved from reference TRBV7-8 and TRBJ2-7, is GAGVSQSPRYKVAKRGQDVALRCDPISGHVSLFWYQQALGQGPEFLTYFQNEAQLDKSGLPSDRFFAERPEGSVSTLKIQRTQQEDSAVYLCASSNWSPSYEQYFGPGTRLTVT.

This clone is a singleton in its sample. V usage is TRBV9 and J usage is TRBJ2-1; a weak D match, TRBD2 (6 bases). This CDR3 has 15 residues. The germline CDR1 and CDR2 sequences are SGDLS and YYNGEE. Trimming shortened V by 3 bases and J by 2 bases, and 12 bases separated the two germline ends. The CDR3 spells CASSATGLTYNEQFF. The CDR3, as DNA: TGTGCCAGCAGCGCTACCGGACTAACCTACAATGAGCAGTTCTTC.

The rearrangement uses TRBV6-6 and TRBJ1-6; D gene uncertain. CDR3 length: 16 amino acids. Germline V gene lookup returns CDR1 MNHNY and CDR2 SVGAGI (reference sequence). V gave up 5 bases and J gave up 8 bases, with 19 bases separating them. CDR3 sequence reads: CASSTLVHLSDSPLHF. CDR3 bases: TGTGCCAGCAGTACTTTAGTACATTTAAGCGATTCACCCCTCCACTTT.

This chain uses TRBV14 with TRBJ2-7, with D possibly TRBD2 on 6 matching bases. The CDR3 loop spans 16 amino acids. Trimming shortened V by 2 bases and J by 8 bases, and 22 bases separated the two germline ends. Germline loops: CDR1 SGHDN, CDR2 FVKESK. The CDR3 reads CASSQTTSSSGGKQYF. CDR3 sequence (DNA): TGTGCCAGCAGCCAAACTACAAGCTCGTCCGGGGGAAAGCAGTACTTC.

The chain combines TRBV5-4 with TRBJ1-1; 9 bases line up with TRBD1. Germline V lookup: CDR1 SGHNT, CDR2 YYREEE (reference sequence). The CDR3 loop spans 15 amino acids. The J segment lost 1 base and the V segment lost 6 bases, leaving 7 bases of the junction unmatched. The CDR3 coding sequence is TGTGCCAGCACCTTACAGGGGGCTACGAACACTGAAGCTTTCTTT. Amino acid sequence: CASTLQGATNTEAFF.

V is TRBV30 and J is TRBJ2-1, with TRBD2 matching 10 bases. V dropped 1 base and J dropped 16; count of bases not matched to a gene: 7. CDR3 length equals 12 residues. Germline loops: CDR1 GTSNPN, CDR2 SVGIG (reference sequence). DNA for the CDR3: TGTGCCTGGAGTGGGGGACTAGCGCCCACCTTCTTC. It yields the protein CAWSGGLAPTFF. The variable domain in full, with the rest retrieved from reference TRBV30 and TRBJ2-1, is SQTIHQWPATLVQPVGSPLSLECTVEGTSNPNLYWYRQAAGRGLQLLFYSVGIGQISSEVPQNLSASRPQDRQFILSSKKLLLSDSGFYLCAWSGGLAPTFFGPGTRLTVL.

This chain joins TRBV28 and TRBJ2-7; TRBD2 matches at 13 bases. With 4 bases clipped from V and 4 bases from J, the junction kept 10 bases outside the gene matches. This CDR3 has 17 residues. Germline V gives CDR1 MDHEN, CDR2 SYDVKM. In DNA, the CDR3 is TGTGCCAGCAGTTCCACCCGGACTAGCGGGAGTAAGTACGAGCAGTACTTC. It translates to CASSSTRTSGSKYEQYF.

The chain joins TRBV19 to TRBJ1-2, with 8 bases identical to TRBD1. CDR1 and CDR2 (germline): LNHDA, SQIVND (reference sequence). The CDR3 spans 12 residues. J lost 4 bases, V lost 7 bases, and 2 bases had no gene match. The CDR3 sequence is CASNRGAYGYTF. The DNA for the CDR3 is TGTGCCAGTAACAGGGGGGCCTATGGCTACACCTTC. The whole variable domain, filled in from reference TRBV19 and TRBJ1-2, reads DGGITQSPKYLFRKEGQNVTLSCEQNLNHDAMYWYRQDPGQGLRLIYYSQIVNDFQKGDIAEGYSVSREKKESFPLTVTSAQKNPTAFYLCASNRGAYGYTFGSGTRLTVV.

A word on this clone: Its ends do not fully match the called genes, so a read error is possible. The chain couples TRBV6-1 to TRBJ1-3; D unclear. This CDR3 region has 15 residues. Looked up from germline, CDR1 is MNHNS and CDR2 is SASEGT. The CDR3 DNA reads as TGTGCCAGCAGTGGGGTCGGGAACTCTGGAAGCACCATATATTTT. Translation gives CASSGVGNSGSTIYF.

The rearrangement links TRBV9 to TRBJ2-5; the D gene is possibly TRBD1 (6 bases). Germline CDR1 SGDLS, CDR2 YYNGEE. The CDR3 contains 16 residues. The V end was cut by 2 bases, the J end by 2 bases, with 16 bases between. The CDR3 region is CASSVGLQGPQETQYF. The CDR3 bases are TGTGCCAGCAGCGTTGGCCTTCAGGGGCCTCAAGAGACCCAGTACTTC.

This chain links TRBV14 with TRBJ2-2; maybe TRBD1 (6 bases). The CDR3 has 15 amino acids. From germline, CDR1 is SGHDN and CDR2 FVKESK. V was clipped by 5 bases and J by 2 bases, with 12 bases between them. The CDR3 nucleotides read TGTGCCAGCAGCTCACGACAGGTCAACACCGGGGAGCTGTTTTTT. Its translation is CASSSRQVNTGELFF.

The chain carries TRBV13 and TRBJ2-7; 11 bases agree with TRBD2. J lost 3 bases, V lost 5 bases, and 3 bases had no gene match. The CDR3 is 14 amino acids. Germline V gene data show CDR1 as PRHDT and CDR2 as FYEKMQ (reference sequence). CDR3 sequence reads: CASSPGLADYEQYF. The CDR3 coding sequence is TGTGCCAGCAGCCCGGGACTAGCGGACTACGAGCAGTACTTC.

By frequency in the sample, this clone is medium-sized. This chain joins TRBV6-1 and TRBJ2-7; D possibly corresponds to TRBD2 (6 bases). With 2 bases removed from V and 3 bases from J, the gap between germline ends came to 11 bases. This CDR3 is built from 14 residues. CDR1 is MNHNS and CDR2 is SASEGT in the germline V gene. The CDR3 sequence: CASSESGDIYEQYF. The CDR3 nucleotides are TGTGCCAGCAGTGAATCGGGGGATATCTACGAGCAGTACTTC.

CDR3 DNA sequence: TGTGCCAGCAGTTTGGGACTGAGACAAGAGACCCAGTACTTC. It specifies CASSLGLRQETQYF. The chain uses TRBV27 and TRBJ2-5, with D perhaps TRBD2 (6 bases). The CDR3 length is 14 residues. V dropped 3 bases and J dropped 2 bases, with 10 bases sitting between them. Per the germline V gene, CDR1 is MNHEY and CDR2 is SMNVEV (reference sequence).

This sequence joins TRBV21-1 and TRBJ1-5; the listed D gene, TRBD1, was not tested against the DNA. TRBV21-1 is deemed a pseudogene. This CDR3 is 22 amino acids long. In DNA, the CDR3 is TGTGCCAGCAACAGGGGTCCGTGTGTTAGGGTCGGTGGGACGTATAGCAATCAGCCCCAGCATTTT. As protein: CASNRGPCVRVGGTYSNQPQHF.

DNA of the CDR3: TGTGCCAGTAGGAGGATTAATGAAAAACTGTTTTTT. Protein sequence: CASRRINEKLFF. The V gene is TRBV19, the J gene TRBJ1-4; D is uncertain. The CDR3 runs 12 residues. Germline loops: CDR1 LNHDA, CDR2 SQIVND (reference sequence). V lost 6 bases to trimming and J lost 4 bases, with 6 bases between them.

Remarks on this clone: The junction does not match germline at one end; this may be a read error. DNA for the CDR3: TGCGCCAGTAGAACAGGGTTACTGAACGCCGGGGAGCTGTTTTTT. The encoded protein is CASRTGLLNAGELFF. This chain joins TRBV5-1 and TRBJ2-2; TRBD1 is a possible D gene (6 bases). This CDR3 contains 15 residues. Germline V gene data show CDR1 as SGHRS and CDR2 as YFSETQ.

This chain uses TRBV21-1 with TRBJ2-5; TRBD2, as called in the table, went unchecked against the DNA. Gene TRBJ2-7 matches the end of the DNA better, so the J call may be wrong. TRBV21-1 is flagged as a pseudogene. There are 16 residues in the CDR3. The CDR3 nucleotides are TGTGCCAGCAGCAAAGGGGCAGCGGGAGGGCCGGACGAGCAGTACTTC. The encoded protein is CASSKGAAGGPDEQYF.

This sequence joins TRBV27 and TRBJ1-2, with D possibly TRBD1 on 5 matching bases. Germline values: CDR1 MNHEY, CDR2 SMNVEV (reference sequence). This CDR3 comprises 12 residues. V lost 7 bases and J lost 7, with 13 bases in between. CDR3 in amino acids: CASTPGGIGYTF. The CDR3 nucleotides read TGTGCCAGCACCCCCGGGGGAATTGGCTACACCTTC.